These T cell receptor beta chains were read from a single sample in a study of cytomegalovirus exposure and HLA in healthy donors. The data were produced by immunoSEQ multiplex PCR, yet TCRdb's version contains in-frame clones alone and is incomplete. The sample includes 150,000 to 200,000 clones, roughly 79% seen only once; the top ten take less than 9%. The sequenced sample consisted of PBMCs. The origin of the receptors is a male donor in good health and CMV-seropositive. CDR3s include the opening cysteine and the closing phenylalanine or tryptophan. A D gene is named only where the DNA matches it firmly.

V gene,D gene,CDR3 protein
TRBV11-3,NA,CASSPRGADTQYF
TRBV7-9,NA,CASSLDLRGEKLFF
TRBV11-2,NA,CASRREPHGEQYF
TRBV6-6,TRBD1,CASGGQPNSPLHF
TRBV5-1,NA,CASSLRGYTEAFF
TRBV9,NA,CASSREPHSGNTIYF
TRBV4-1,TRBD1,CASSQRDRGSPLHF
TRBV6-1,NA,CASKEYTTEAFF
TRBV6-1,NA,CASSPLGQYGYTF
TRBV4-2,NA,CASSQDHGSSYEQYF
TRBV6-1,NA,CASSEIEVNTEAFF
TRBV19,NA,CATQEGDEQYF
TRBV7-8,NA,CASSPPGNTEAFF
TRBV27,NA,CASSLTTRTYEQYF
TRBV2,NA,CATLPGMSYEQYF
TRBV4-2,NA,CASSSRQPTGELFF
TRBV5-6,TRBD1,CASSAGQAGGYTF
TRBV5-1,NA,CASSPWFTDSSGSLHF
TRBV4-1,NA,CASSQLASPRETQYF
TRBV14,TRBD1,CASSARTGAGLETQYF
TRBV7-2,TRBD2,CASRIGTRPYQETQYF
TRBV4-1,NA,CASSSERAGEKLFF
TRBV30,NA,CAWSFGGHSYGYTF
TRBV6-6,TRBD1,CASSKGQGRADTQYF
TRBV6-4,TRBD1,CASSAGTGADTQYF
TRBV4-1,TRBD1,CASSPRQGPVGGTEAFF
TRBV5-1,TRBD1,CASTGVFHEQYF
TRBV5-6,NA,CASSLGGRGQPQHF
TRBV7-8,NA,CASSSPTARGNTIYF
TRBV5-1,NA,CASRRLPGGSEYF
TRBV5-1,TRBD2,CASRGGGAYNEQFF
TRBV14,NA,CASSDSGTLGYGYTF
TRBV7-2,TRBD2,CASSQGLAAYEQYF
TRBV4-3,NA,CASSQESYNEQFF
TRBV4-1,TRBD1,CASSPTDRGRTEAFF
TRBV19,TRBD1,CASSTTGANTEAFF
TRBV15,TRBD1,CATSRDPGQGRNGYTF
TRBV30,TRBD1,CAWSEDRVYEQYF
TRBV10-2,NA,CATYHQLWEKLFF
TRBV6-5,NA,CASKSLFGYNSPLHF
TRBV7-3,TRBD1,CASSLNPGQGANGYTF